A selection of T cell receptor beta chains follows, all from one sample in a study of blood T cell repertoires in COVID-19. Using immunoSEQ multiplex PCR, the repertoire was profiled, and TCRdb retains in-frame clones only, with some absent. Here the sample spans under 500,000 clones, around nine tenths being singletons. What was sequenced was peripheral blood. The receptors derive from a woman under 40 with acute or convalescent COVID-19. The CDR3 runs from the conserved cysteine through the conserved F or W. D genes are given only for firm matches. Clone size appears in some rows only: once, few, many, or a class for an expanded clone.

d_call: NA; clone_size: NA; v_call: TRBV5-4; j_call: TRBJ2-7; cdr3_nt: TGTGCCAGCAGTCCTACAGTAAATGCCTACGAGCAGTACTTC; cdr3_aa: CASSPTVNAYEQYF
d_call: NA; clone_size: NA; v_call: TRBV7-3; j_call: TRBJ2-5; cdr3_nt: TGTGCCAGCAGCCTGACCCCCGGCGGAGAGACCCAGTACTTC; cdr3_aa: CASSLTPGGETQYF
d_call: NA; clone_size: once; v_call: TRBV11-3; j_call: TRBJ1-1; cdr3_nt: TGTGCCAGCAGCTTAGAGGATCCGGGGACTGAAGCTTTCTTT; cdr3_aa: CASSLEDPGTEAFF
d_call: NA; clone_size: once; v_call: TRBV7-9; j_call: TRBJ2-7; cdr3_nt: TGTGCCAGCAGCCCCACTGTCTACGAGCAGTACTTC; cdr3_aa: CASSPTVYEQYF
d_call: TRBD1; clone_size: NA; v_call: TRBV5-1; j_call: TRBJ2-1; cdr3_nt: TGCGCCAGCAGCCCCGGGACAGTCAATGAGCAGTTCTTC; cdr3_aa: CASSPGTVNEQFF
d_call: TRBD1; clone_size: NA; v_call: TRBV5-1; j_call: TRBJ2-7; cdr3_nt: TGCGCCAGCAGCCTCTGGACAGGGGCTTCCTACGAGCAGTACTTC; cdr3_aa: CASSLWTGASYEQYF
d_call: TRBD2; clone_size: NA; v_call: TRBV5-1; j_call: TRBJ2-3; cdr3_nt: TGCGCCAGCAGCAGTACTAGCGGGGGGGACTATAGCACAGATACGCAGTATTTT; cdr3_aa: CASSSTSGGDYSTDTQYF
d_call: NA; clone_size: NA; v_call: TRBV5-1; j_call: TRBJ2-7; cdr3_nt: TGCGCCAGCAGCTTGGATCTCCAGGTCGTGCAGTACTTC; cdr3_aa: CASSLDLQVVQYF
d_call: NA; clone_size: NA; v_call: TRBV10-1; j_call: TRBJ2-3; cdr3_nt: TGCGCCAGCAGTGCTACTTTGTACACAGATACGCAGTATTTT; cdr3_aa: CASSATLYTDTQYF
d_call: TRBD1; clone_size: NA; v_call: TRBV5-6; j_call: TRBJ2-1; cdr3_nt: TGTGCCAGCAATAACCGGGACAGGGGCCCCAATGAGCAGTTCTTC; cdr3_aa: CASNNRDRGPNEQFF
d_call: NA; clone_size: NA; v_call: TRBV21-1; j_call: TRBJ2-7; cdr3_nt: TGTGCCAGCAGCAAAACTCCGGGACTCTCCTACGAGCAGTACTTC; cdr3_aa: CASSKTPGLSYEQYF
d_call: TRBD1; clone_size: NA; v_call: TRBV29-1; j_call: TRBJ1-1; cdr3_nt: TGCAGCGTTGTACCCATGGGGACAGATTTAGACACTGAAGCTTTCTTT; cdr3_aa: CSVVPMGTDLDTEAFF
d_call: NA; clone_size: NA; v_call: TRBV7-8; j_call: TRBJ2-3; cdr3_nt: TGTGCCAGCAGCCATTCACCGGACTCTAGCACAGATACGCAGTATTTT; cdr3_aa: CASSHSPDSSTDTQYF
d_call: NA; clone_size: few; v_call: TRBV5-1; j_call: TRBJ1-1; cdr3_nt: TGCGCCAGCAGCTCCGGACAACCGAACACTGAAGCTTTCTTT; cdr3_aa: CASSSGQPNTEAFF
d_call: NA; clone_size: NA; v_call: TRBV27; j_call: TRBJ2-3; cdr3_nt: TGTGCCAGCAGTTTCCTCACAGATACGCAGTATTTT; cdr3_aa: CASSFLTDTQYF
d_call: NA; clone_size: few; v_call: TRBV30; j_call: TRBJ1-1; cdr3_nt: TGTGCCTGGAGTGTACTGAGCACTGAAGCTTTCTTT; cdr3_aa: CAWSVLSTEAFF
d_call: TRBD2; clone_size: NA; v_call: TRBV3-1/TRBV3-2; j_call: TRBJ2-1; cdr3_nt: TGTGCCAGCAGCCGGTCCGGGACTAGCTCCTACAATGAGCAGTTCTTC; cdr3_aa: CASSRSGTSSYNEQFF
d_call: TRBD1; clone_size: many; v_call: TRBV2; j_call: TRBJ1-5; cdr3_nt: TGTGCCAGCAGTGGGACAGGGGACAATCAGCCCCAGCATTTT; cdr3_aa: CASSGTGDNQPQHF
d_call: NA; clone_size: NA; v_call: TRBV27; j_call: TRBJ2-7; cdr3_nt: TGTGCCAGCAAGGCAGGGGCCCGGCGTTCCGGCGAGCAGTACTTC; cdr3_aa: CASKAGARRSGEQYF
d_call: NA; clone_size: once; v_call: TRBV28; j_call: TRBJ2-3; cdr3_nt: TGTGCCAGCAGTTTACCACGACAGGGAGGTACAGATACGCAGTATTTT; cdr3_aa: CASSLPRQGGTDTQYF
d_call: NA; clone_size: few; v_call: TRBV18; j_call: TRBJ2-2; cdr3_nt: TGTGCCAGCTCACCCGCCGTGGGAGGTGGTCCCGGGGAGCTGTTTTTT; cdr3_aa: CASSPAVGGGPGELFF
d_call: TRBD2; clone_size: NA; v_call: TRBV18; j_call: TRBJ2-2; cdr3_nt: TGTGCCAGCTCACCACAGAGACTAGCGTACACCGGGGAGCTGTTTTTT; cdr3_aa: CASSPQRLAYTGELFF
d_call: NA; clone_size: NA; v_call: TRBV4-1; j_call: TRBJ1-5; cdr3_nt: TGCGCCAGCAGCCAAGACTCAGGGAGCAATCAGCCCCAGCATTTT; cdr3_aa: CASSQDSGSNQPQHF